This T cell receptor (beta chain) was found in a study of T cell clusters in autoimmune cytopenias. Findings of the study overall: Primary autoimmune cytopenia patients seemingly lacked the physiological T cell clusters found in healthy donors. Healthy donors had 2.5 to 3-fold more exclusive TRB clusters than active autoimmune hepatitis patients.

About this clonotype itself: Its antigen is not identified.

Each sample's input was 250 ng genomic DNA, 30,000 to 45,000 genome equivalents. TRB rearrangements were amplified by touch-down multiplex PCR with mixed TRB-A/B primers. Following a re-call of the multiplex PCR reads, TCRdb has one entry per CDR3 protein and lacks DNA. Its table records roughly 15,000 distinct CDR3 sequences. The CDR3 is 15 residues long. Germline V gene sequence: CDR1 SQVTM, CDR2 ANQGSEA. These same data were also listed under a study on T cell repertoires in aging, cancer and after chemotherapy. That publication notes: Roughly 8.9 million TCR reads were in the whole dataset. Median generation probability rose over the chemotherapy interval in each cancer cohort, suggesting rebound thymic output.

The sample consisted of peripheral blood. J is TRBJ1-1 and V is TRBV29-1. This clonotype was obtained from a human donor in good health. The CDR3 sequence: CSARRPSRRGTEAFF.